This TCR beta chain was identified in a study of blood T cell repertoires in COVID-19. Study-wide background: Some COVID-19 samples were acute and others convalescent; all came from the United States, Italy and Spain.

CDR1 GTSNPN and CDR2 SVGIG come from the germline V gene (reference sequence). The CDR3 consists of 12 residues. V gave up 0 bases and J gave up 8 bases, with 10 bases separating them. Original processing methods: Using reference gene primer amplification, nucleated cell counts were estimated. TCRdb's copy holds only in-frame clones and misses some; the assay was immunoSEQ multiplex PCR. The DNA was the basis for D and trimming; V, J and clone size are from that table. The sample lists around 190,000 clones, more than 75% occurring once. The chain joins TRBV30 to TRBJ1-2, with D unresolved. This clonotype was sampled from a woman older than 75 with acute or convalescent COVID-19. Sequencing was done on a sample of peripheral blood. CDR3 in amino acids: CAWSVDREGYTF. DNA of the CDR3: TGTGCCTGGAGTGTAGACCGGGAGGGCTACACCTTC.